The TCR beta chain described here comes from a study of beta chain features in type 1 diabetes. Since all of the isolated RNA was reverse transcribed, expressed TCRB transcripts were what got sequenced. Sequencing produced, on average, approximately 1.01 million reads for the stem cell-like memory T cell samples. TCRdb keeps only in-frame clones here, not all; method: immunoSEQ multiplex PCR. The sample lists some 100,000 clones, around 40% occurring once. The V gene's germline CDR1 is SGHDT and CDR2 YYEEEE. After removal of 2 bases from V and 8 bases from J, the junction contained 9 bases not matched to a gene. This CDR3 is 15 amino acids long. Every donor had blood drawn once into heparin, roughly 100 mL on average. As regards this clone: Its target is not known.

General observations from the study: VDJ junctions in type 1 diabetes patients carried more deletions and fewer insertions.

This TCR was sampled from a woman between 18 and 29 years old in good health. The rearrangement links TRBV5-6 to TRBJ1-4; 7 nucleotides align to TRBD1. The specimen sequenced was stem cell memory CD4+ T cells from blood. CDR3 coding DNA: TGTGCCAGCAGCTTAAAGGGGGCCCGTTGGGAAAAACTGTTTTTT. Amino acids: CASSLKGARWEKLFF.